What follows are 30 T cell receptor beta chains derived from one specimen sequenced in a study of blood T cell repertoires in COVID-19. Profiled with immunoSEQ multiplex PCR; TCRdb holds only in-frame clones, not every one. The sample carries tens of thousands of clones, roughly 86% recorded once. Material for sequencing was peripheral blood. These receptors were obtained from a human donor in a cohort sampled during active COVID-19. The donor label of this sample is uncertain.

This clone is a singleton in its sample. The J gene is TRBJ2-7, the V gene TRBV6-6, with a weak D call TRBD2 (5 bases). V dropped 4 bases and J dropped 4 bases, with 14 bases sitting between them. Germline V gene data show CDR1 as MNHNY and CDR2 as SVGAGI (reference sequence). The CDR3 covers 14 residues. The CDR3 coding sequence is TGTGCCAGCAGTTTCGTGGGAGAGGGATACGAGCAGTACTTC. Encoded protein: CASSFVGEGYEQYF.

The V and J genes are TRBV4-1 and TRBJ1-1; a possible D gene is TRBD1 (5 bases). From germline, CDR1 is MGHRA and CDR2 YSYEKL. V was pared by 1 base and J by 4 bases, with 7 bases between. The CDR3 has 13 residues. The CDR3 DNA reads as TGCGCCAGCAGCCAAGCTAGGGGCACTGAAGCTTTCTTT. The encoded protein is CASSQARGTEAFF.

This sequence joins TRBV5-1 and TRBJ2-7; tentatively, D is TRBD1 (6 bases). This CDR3 has 13 residues. The germline gives CDR1 SGHRS, CDR2 YFSETQ. V was cut by 4 bases and J by 3 bases, with 11 bases left in between. The CDR3 protein is CASSPGTNYEQYF. The CDR3 DNA sequence: TGCGCCAGCAGCCCCGGGACAAACTACGAGCAGTACTTC.

This chain joins TRBV18 and TRBJ2-2; D gene ambiguous. The CDR3 is 14 residues long. The V end was cut by 2 bases, the J end by 1 base, with 5 bases between. Germline-derived CDR1 and CDR2 are KGHSH and LQKENI. The CDR3 nucleotides are TGTGCCAGCTCACCAATCAAGAACACCGGGGAGCTGTTTTTT. Its protein is CASSPIKNTGELFF.

The V gene is TRBV25-1, the J gene TRBJ2-5; D unclear. The V end was cut by 1 base, the J end by 1 base, with 10 bases between. Germline V gene data show CDR1 as MGHDK and CDR2 as SYGVNS. This CDR3 contains 15 residues. The DNA of the CDR3 is TGTGCCAGCAGTGAATCCGGTAAACTCCAAGAGACCCAGTACTTC. It specifies CASSESGKLQETQYF.

The CDR3 spells CASSFTGGNQPQHF. The CDR3 DNA reads TGTGCCAGTAGTTTTACAGGGGGCAATCAGCCCCAGCATTTT. The chain carries TRBV19 and TRBJ1-5; 7 nucleotides agree with TRBD1. Trimming took 5 bases from V and 2 from J; bases not matched to a gene: 3. The germline V gene encodes CDR1 LNHDA and CDR2 SQIVND (reference sequence). The CDR3 totals 14 residues.

The chain combines TRBV28 with TRBJ1-1; possible D gene TRBD1, 6 bases. CDR1 MDHEN and CDR2 SYDVKM come from the germline V gene. V dropped 6 bases and J dropped 8 bases, with 13 bases sitting between them. There are 12 residues in the CDR3. The CDR3 coding sequence is TGTGCCAGCAGCCAGGGGTTGGGGGAAGCTTTCTTT. This gives the protein CASSQGLGEAFF.

The V and J genes are TRBV5-1 and TRBJ2-7; D ambiguous. The V and J ends lost 0 bases and 7 bases respectively, with 14 bases between them. CDR1 is SGHRS, CDR2 YFSETQ, per germline. The CDR3 consists of 14 residues. CDR3 in DNA: TGCGCCAGCAGCTTGGAGCACAGTTCTACGGAGCAGTACTTC. It yields the protein CASSLEHSSTEQYF.

The chain uses TRBV15 and TRBJ2-2; TRBD2 aligns across 14 bases. Per the germline V gene, CDR1 is LNHNV and CDR2 is YYDKDF (reference sequence). The length of the CDR3 is 20 residues. The ends lost 3 bases at V and 3 bases at J; junction bases unmatched: 12. The CDR3 loop is CATSRGGTSGSIAYTGELFF. As DNA, the CDR3 is TGTGCCACCAGCAGGGGAGGGACTAGCGGGAGTATAGCGTACACCGGGGAGCTGTTTTTT.

The rearrangement links TRBV10-3 to TRBJ1-2; TRBD1 matches at 12 bases. The germline V gene has CDR1 ENHRY and CDR2 SYGVKD. V lost 4 bases to trimming and J lost 6 bases; unmatched junction nucleotides: 9. The CDR3 has 16 amino acids. Here the CDR3 DNA reads TGTGCCATCAGTGGGAATCCGGGACAGGGGGCCAATGGCTACACCTTC. It translates to CAISGNPGQGANGYTF.

The rearrangement uses TRBV24-1 and TRBJ1-2; 8 nucleotides align to TRBD1. The germline CDR1 and CDR2 sequences are KGHDR and SFDVKD. Trimming cost V 4 bases and J 4 bases; bases outside gene matches: 4. The length of the CDR3 is 14 residues. Here the CDR3 DNA reads TGTGCCACCAGTGACCCGGGACAGGCCTATGGCTACACCTTC. It yields the protein CATSDPGQAYGYTF.

The chain joins TRBV29-1 to TRBJ2-1, with 14 bases that match TRBD2. Germline V gene sequence: CDR1 SQVTM, CDR2 ANQGSEA. There are 18 residues in the CDR3. Unmatched junction bases numbered 12, after V lost 7 bases and J lost 1 base. CDR3: CSGNGPGTSGSSYNEQFF. As DNA, the CDR3 is TGCAGCGGAAACGGGCCCGGGACTAGCGGGAGTTCCTACAATGAGCAGTTCTTC.

This chain connects TRBV11-3 to TRBJ1-1; maybe TRBD1 (6 bases). Germline CDR1 and CDR2: SGHNT and YENEEA. V was trimmed by 8 bases and J by 4 bases, leaving 17 bases between them. The CDR3 is made up of 14 amino acids. CDR3 sequence: CASGQQGASTEAFF. In DNA, the CDR3 is TGTGCCAGCGGCCAACAGGGCGCGAGCACTGAAGCTTTCTTT. The entire variable domain, with the rest obtained from reference TRBV11-3 and TRBJ1-1, is as follows: EAGVVQSPRYKIIEKKQPVAFWCNPISGHNTLYWYLQNLGQGPELLIRYENEEAVDDSQLPKDRFSAERLKGVDSTLKIQPAELGDSAVYLCASGQQGASTEAFFGQGTRLTVV.

The rearrangement joins TRBV19 to TRBJ2-6; 7 nucleotides line up with TRBD1. Trimming took 6 bases from V and 0 from J; bases not matched to a gene: 8. The CDR3 contains 17 residues. CDR1 and CDR2 (germline): LNHDA, SQIVND (reference sequence). The CDR3 reads CASRGPGQSSGANVLTF. CDR3 DNA sequence: TGTGCCAGTAGGGGGCCGGGACAGTCCTCTGGGGCCAACGTCCTGACTTTC.

This clone was seen only a few times. This CDR3 is CASSLAQVYEQYF. The CDR3 nucleotides are TGTGCCAGCAGCTTGGCACAGGTGTACGAGCAGTACTTC. The rearrangement uses TRBV5-8 and TRBJ2-7; D perhaps matches TRBD1 (5 bases). The germline V gene has CDR1 SGHTS and CDR2 YDEGEE. This CDR3 spans 13 amino acids. V lost 0 bases, J lost 4 bases, and 8 bases lay in between.

This chain joins TRBV5-1 and TRBJ2-3; TRBD1 aligns across 9 bases. Looked up from germline, CDR1 is SGHRS and CDR2 is YFSETQ. The J segment lost 0 bases and the V segment lost 1 base, leaving 3 bases of the junction unmatched. This CDR3 is built from 16 residues. The CDR3 spells CASSLKGQGSTDTQYF. The CDR3 region has the DNA TGCGCCAGCAGCTTGAAGGGACAGGGAAGCACAGATACGCAGTATTTT.

Here the CDR3 DNA reads TGTGCCACCAGTGATTTGCTAGAGAAGCAGTACTTC. This translates into CATSDLLEKQYF. The chain links TRBV24-1 to TRBJ2-7; no reliable D call. The CDR3 is made up of 12 amino acids. Looked up from germline, CDR1 is KGHDR and CDR2 is SFDVKD. The V end was cut by 0 bases, the J end by 8 bases, with 7 bases between.

The chain couples TRBV5-1 to TRBJ2-2; 7 bases line up with TRBD1. The CDR3 covers 15 residues. V was pared by 4 bases and J by 7 bases, with 10 bases of the junction left unmatched. Germline CDR1 is SGHRS and CDR2 is YFSETQ. The CDR3 region is CASSITGELGGELFF. In nucleotides, the CDR3 is TGCGCCAGCAGCATAACAGGGGAATTGGGCGGGGAGCTGTTTTTT.

The CDR3 sequence: CASSSDRLRAGSEKLFF. The CDR3 bases are TGTGCCAGTAGTAGCGACAGGCTCCGAGCTGGGAGTGAAAAACTGTTTTTT. The chain couples TRBV11-3 to TRBJ1-4; D perhaps matches TRBD1 (6 bases). Germline-derived CDR1 and CDR2 are SGHNT and YENEEA. The CDR3 consists of 17 residues. V was clipped by 9 bases and J by 7 bases, with 27 bases between them.

The rearrangement joins TRBV5-6 to TRBJ1-2; weak D call: TRBD1 (5 bases). Germline V CDR1 and CDR2: SGHDT, YYEEEE. V was cut by 4 bases and J by 5 bases, with 15 bases left in between. The CDR3 has 14 residues. Written as DNA, the CDR3 is TGTGCCAGCAGCCGGGGGGAAGGGAGATATGGCTACACCTTC. Encoded protein: CASSRGEGRYGYTF.

This chain uses TRBV5-4 with TRBJ1-1, with D possibly TRBD1 on 5 matching bases. Germline V gene sequence: CDR1 SGHNT, CDR2 YYREEE (reference sequence). V lost 1 base and J lost 4, with 8 bases in between. The CDR3 spans 13 residues. The CDR3, as DNA: TGTGCCAGCAGCTTGAATCAGGGCACTGAAGCTTTCTTT. This sequence encodes CASSLNQGTEAFF.

The rearrangement uses TRBV28 and TRBJ1-2, with D possibly TRBD1 on 5 matching bases. There are 12 residues in the CDR3. The V and J ends lost 2 bases and 9 bases respectively, with 10 bases between them. The V gene's germline CDR1 is MDHEN and CDR2 SYDVKM. CDR3 amino acids: CASSLRQISYTF. In nucleotides, the CDR3 is TGTGCCAGCAGTTTAAGACAGATAAGCTACACCTTC.

The chain links TRBV11-2 to TRBJ2-7, with 10 bases lining up with TRBD2. Germline CDR1 reads SGHAT; CDR2 reads FQNNGV. The CDR3 contains 14 residues. J gave up 7 bases and V 3 bases, and 6 bases lay outside the gene matches. This CDR3 reads CASSFLAGGSEQYF. CDR3 DNA: TGTGCCAGCAGCTTTTTAGCGGGAGGCTCGGAGCAGTACTTC.

This clone occurred a few times. This rearrangement joins TRBV27 to TRBJ2-6; TRBD2 agrees at 12 bases. CDR1 and CDR2 from the germline V gene are MNHEY and SMNVEV (reference sequence). V lost 5 bases and J lost 0; bases outside the gene matches: 2. This CDR3 has 17 amino acids. CDR3 region: CASSRLAGVSGANVLTF. In DNA, the CDR3 is TGTGCCAGCAGTAGACTAGCGGGAGTCTCTGGGGCCAACGTCCTGACTTTC.

J is TRBJ2-5 and V is TRBV5-6; D unresolved. Trimming removed 6 bases at V and 5 bases at J, with 14 bases between. This CDR3 has 13 residues. Germline CDR1 and CDR2: SGHDT and YYEEEE. CDR3 bases: TGTGCCAGCACGGCCTGGAGAGAGGAGACCCAGTACTTC. It translates to CASTAWREETQYF.

The chain recombines TRBV6-2 or TRBV6-3 with TRBJ1-1; weak D call: TRBD1 (6 bases). V dropped 7 bases and J dropped 4 bases, with 19 bases sitting between them. Per the germline V gene, CDR1 is MNHEY and CDR2 is SVGEGT. There are 15 residues in the CDR3. The CDR3 reads CASIPGGQGRTEAFF. The CDR3 DNA reads as TGTGCCAGCATCCCCGGGGGGCAGGGACGCACTGAAGCTTTCTTT.

The chain is built from TRBV12-5 and TRBJ2-1; 9 nucleotides match TRBD2. V shed 4 bases and J 1 base; nucleotides not matched to a gene: 14. The CDR3 covers 19 residues. Per the germline V gene, CDR1 is LGHNT and CDR2 is FRNRAP. CDR3 sequence reads: CASGSPMASGTLSYNEQFF. The CDR3 nucleotides are TGTGCTAGTGGTTCTCCCATGGCTAGCGGGACCCTTTCCTACAATGAGCAGTTCTTC.

This rearrangement joins TRBV6-5 to TRBJ2-1; 7 bases align to TRBD2. This CDR3 is built from 13 residues. V lost 6 bases, J lost 9 bases, and 8 bases stayed unmatched. Germline CDR1 is MNHEY and CDR2 is SVGAGI. CDR3 sequence reads: CASRPRTSLEQFF. The CDR3 nucleotides are TGTGCCAGCAGACCGCGGACTAGTCTTGAGCAGTTCTTC.

By sample fraction, this clone is large. The rearrangement links TRBV5-1 to TRBJ2-1; tentative D call: TRBD1 (5 bases). V lost 0 bases, J lost 7 bases, and 5 bases lay in between. There are 12 residues in the CDR3. Germline-derived CDR1 and CDR2 are SGHRS and YFSETQ. For the CDR3, the DNA is TGCGCCAGCAGCTTGGAGGGGAATGAGCAGTTCTTC. As protein: CASSLEGNEQFF.

The chain employs TRBV29-1 and TRBJ2-1, with TRBD2 matching 11 bases. Germline V gene sequence: CDR1 SQVTM, CDR2 ANQGSEA. The CDR3 runs to 13 residues. V gave up 4 bases and J gave up 7 bases; unmatched junction bases: 3. Here the CDR3 reads CSVATSGTNEQFF. The CDR3 DNA reads as TGCAGCGTTGCGACTAGCGGGACGAATGAGCAGTTCTTC.